This TCR beta chain was obtained from a study of T cells in Graves' hyperthyroidism and ophthalmopathy. Amplified TCR beta CDR3 regions came from RNA transcripts. Initially, a first-round RT-PCR of the TCR CDR3 employed the HTBI primer set. In TCRdb, the multiplex PCR reads were re-called with MiXCR into one record per CDR3 protein. The sample shows some 510,000 distinct CDR3 sequences, around 21% of them seen only once. V was cut by 6 bases and J by 6 bases, with 18 bases left in between. Germline V lookup: CDR1 DFQATT, CDR2 SNEGSKA (reference sequence). CDR3 length: 13 amino acids. In its sample, this clonotype was seen many times.

This sequence joins TRBV20-1 and TRBJ2-7, with D perhaps matching TRBD1 or TRBD2 (5 bases each). The source material was blood. The sequence came from a young man with Graves' hyperthyroidism. The CDR3 is CSAARDQTSEQYF. In nucleotides, the CDR3 is TGCAGTGCGGCCCGGGACCAAACCTCCGAGCAGTACTTC.